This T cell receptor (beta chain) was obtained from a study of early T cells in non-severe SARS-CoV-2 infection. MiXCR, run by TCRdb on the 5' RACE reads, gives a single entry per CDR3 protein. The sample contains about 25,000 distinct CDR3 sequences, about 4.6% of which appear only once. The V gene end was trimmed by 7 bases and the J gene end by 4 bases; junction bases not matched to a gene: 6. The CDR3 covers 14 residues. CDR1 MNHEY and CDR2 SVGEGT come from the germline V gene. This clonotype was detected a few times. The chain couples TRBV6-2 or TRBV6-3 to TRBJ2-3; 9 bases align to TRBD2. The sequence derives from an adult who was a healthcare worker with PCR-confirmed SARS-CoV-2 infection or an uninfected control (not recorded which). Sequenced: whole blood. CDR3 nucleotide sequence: TGTGCCAGCAAGGCGGGAGGGTCGGCAGATACGCAGTATTTT. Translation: CASKAGGSADTQYF.